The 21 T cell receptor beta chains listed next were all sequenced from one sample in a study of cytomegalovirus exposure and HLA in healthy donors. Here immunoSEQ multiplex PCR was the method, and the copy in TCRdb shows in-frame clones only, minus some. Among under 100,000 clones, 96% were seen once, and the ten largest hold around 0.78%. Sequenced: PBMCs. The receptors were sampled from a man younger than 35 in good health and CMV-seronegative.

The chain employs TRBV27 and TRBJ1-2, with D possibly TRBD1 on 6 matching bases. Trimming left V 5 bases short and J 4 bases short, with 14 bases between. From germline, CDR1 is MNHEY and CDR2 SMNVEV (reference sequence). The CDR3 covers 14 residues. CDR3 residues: CASSLDRTFYGYTF. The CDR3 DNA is TGTGCCAGCAGTCTCGACAGGACTTTCTATGGCTACACCTTC.

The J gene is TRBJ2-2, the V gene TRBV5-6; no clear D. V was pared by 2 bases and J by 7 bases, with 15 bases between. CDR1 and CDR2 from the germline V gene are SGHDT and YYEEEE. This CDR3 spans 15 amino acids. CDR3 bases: TGTGCCAGCAGCTTCGTTTACACGGGTGGCGGGGAGCTGTTTTTT. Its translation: CASSFVYTGGGELFF.

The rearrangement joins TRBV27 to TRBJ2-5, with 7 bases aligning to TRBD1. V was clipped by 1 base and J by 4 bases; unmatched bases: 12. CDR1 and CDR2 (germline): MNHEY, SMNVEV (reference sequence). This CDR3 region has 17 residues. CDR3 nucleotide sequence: TGTGCCAGCAGTTTATTGGGCGGGCAGGGGGTCGGAGAGACCCAGTACTTC. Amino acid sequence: CASSLLGGQGVGETQYF.

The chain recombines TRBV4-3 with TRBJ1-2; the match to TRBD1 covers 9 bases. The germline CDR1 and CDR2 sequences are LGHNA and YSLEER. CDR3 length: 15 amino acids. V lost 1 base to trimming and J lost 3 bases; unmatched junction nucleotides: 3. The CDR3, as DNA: TGCGCCAGCAGCCAAGGGGGACAGGGTTACTATGGCTACACCTTC. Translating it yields CASSQGGQGYYGYTF.

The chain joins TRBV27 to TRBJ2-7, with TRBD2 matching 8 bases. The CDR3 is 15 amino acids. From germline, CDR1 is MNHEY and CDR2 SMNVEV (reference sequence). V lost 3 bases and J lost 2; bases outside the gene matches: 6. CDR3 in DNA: TGTGCCAGCAGTTTCGTAGCGGGACCTACCTACGAGCAGTACTTC. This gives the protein CASSFVAGPTYEQYF.

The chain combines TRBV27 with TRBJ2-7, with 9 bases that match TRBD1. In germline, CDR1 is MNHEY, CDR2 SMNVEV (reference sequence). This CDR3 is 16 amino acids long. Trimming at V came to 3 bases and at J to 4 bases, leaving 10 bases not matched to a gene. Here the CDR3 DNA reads TGTGCCAGCAGTTTTTCCCCGGACAGGGGCTCGTACGAGCAGTACTTC. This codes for CASSFSPDRGSYEQYF.

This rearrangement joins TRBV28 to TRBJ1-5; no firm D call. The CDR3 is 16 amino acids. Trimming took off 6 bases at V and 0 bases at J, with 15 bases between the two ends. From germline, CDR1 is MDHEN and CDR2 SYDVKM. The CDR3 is CASSLMRAVSNQPQHF. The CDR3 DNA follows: TGTGCCAGCAGCCTTATGCGGGCAGTTAGCAATCAGCCCCAGCATTTT.

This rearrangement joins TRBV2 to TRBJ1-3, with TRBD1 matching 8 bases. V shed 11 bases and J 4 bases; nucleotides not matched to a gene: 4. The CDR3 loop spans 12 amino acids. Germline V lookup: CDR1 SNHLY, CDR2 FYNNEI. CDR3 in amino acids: CAGRDRGNTIYF. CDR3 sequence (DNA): TGTGCCGGCCGGGACAGGGGAAACACCATATATTTT.

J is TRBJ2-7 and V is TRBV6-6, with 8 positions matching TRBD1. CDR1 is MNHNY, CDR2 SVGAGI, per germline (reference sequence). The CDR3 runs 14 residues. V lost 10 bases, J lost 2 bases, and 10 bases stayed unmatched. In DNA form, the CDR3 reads TGTGCCACCTACACGGGACAGGTAACCTACGAGCAGTACTTC. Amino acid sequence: CATYTGQVTYEQYF.

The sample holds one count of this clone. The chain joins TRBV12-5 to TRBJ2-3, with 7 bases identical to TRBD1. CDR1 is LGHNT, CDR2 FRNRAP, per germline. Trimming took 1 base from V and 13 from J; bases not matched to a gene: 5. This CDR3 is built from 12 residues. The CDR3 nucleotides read TGTGCTAGTGGTTTGGGACCTGACAGGGAGTATTTT. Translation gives CASGLGPDREYF.

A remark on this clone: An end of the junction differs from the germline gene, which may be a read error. CDR3 coding DNA: TGTGCTAGCAGCTTAGCGGGAGCCTACAATGAGCAGTTCTTC. It specifies CASSLAGAYNEQFF. This rearrangement joins TRBV7-7 to TRBJ2-1, with 9 positions matching TRBD2. This CDR3 is 14 amino acids long. In germline, CDR1 is SSHAT, CDR2 FNYEAQ (reference sequence). Supplemented by reference TRBV7-7 and TRBJ2-1, the full variable domain reads GAGVSQSPRYKVTKRGQDVTLRCDPISSHATLYWYQQALGQGPEFLTYFNYEAQPDKSGLPSDRFSAERPEGSISTLTIQRTEQRDSAMYRCASSLAGAYNEQFFGPGTRLTVL.

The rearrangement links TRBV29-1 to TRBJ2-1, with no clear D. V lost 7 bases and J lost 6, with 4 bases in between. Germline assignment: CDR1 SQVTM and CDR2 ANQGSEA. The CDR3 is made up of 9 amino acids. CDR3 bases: TGCAGCGCTTCCAATGAGCAGTTCTTC. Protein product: CSASNEQFF.

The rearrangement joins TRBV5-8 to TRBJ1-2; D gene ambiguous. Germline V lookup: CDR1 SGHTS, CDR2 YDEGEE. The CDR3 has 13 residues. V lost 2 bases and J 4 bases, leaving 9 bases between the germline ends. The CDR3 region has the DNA TGTGCCAGCAGCTTCAGGAAGGCCTATGGCTACACCTTC. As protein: CASSFRKAYGYTF.

Here the CDR3 reads CASSSFREGYGYTF. In DNA, the CDR3 is TGTGCCAGCAGCTCTTTCAGGGAAGGATATGGCTACACCTTC. The chain links TRBV6-5 to TRBJ1-2, with a tentative D call TRBD1 (5 bases). Trimming pared 6 bases from V and 5 bases from J, leaving 16 bases between. Germline V gene sequence: CDR1 MNHEY, CDR2 SVGAGI. There are 14 residues in the CDR3.

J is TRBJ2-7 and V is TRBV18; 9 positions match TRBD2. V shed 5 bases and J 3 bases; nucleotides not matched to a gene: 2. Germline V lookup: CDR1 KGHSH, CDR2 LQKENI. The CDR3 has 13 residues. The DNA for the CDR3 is TGTGCCAGCTCAGAGACTAGCGGCTACGAGCAGTACGTC. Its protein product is CASSETSGYEQYV.

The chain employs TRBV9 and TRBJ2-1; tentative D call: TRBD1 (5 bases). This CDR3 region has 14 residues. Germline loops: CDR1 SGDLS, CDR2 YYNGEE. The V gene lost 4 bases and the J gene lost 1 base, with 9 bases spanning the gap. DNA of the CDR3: TGTGCCAGCAGCCCCTGGACATCCTACAATGAGCAGTTCTTC. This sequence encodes CASSPWTSYNEQFF. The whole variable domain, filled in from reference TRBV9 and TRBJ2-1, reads DSGVTQTPKHLITATGQRVTLRCSPRSGDLSVYWYQQSLDQGLQFLIQYYNGEERAKGNILERFSAQQFPDLHSELNLSSLELGDSALYFCASSPWTSYNEQFFGPGTRLTVL.

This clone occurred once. The CDR3 loop reads CAWSQGKNEKLFF. CDR3 DNA sequence: TGTGCCTGGAGCCAGGGGAAGAATGAAAAACTGTTTTTT. The J gene is TRBJ1-4, the V gene TRBV30; TRBD1 might be the D (6 bases). Germline V gene lookup returns CDR1 GTSNPN and CDR2 SVGIG (reference sequence). Trimming removed 3 bases at V and 5 bases at J, with 10 bases between. The CDR3 loop spans 13 amino acids.

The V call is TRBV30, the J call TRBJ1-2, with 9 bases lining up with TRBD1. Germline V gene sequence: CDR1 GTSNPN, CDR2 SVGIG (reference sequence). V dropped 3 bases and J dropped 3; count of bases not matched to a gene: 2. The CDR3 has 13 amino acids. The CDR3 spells CAWRGQGYYGYTF. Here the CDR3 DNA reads TGTGCCTGGAGGGGACAGGGATACTATGGCTACACCTTC.

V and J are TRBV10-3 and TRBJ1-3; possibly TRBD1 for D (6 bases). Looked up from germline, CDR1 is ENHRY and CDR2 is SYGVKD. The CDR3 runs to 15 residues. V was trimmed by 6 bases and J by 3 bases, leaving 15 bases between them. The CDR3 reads CAISGFTGYGNTIYF. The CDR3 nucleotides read TGTGCCATCAGCGGATTTACAGGGTATGGAAACACCATATATTTT.

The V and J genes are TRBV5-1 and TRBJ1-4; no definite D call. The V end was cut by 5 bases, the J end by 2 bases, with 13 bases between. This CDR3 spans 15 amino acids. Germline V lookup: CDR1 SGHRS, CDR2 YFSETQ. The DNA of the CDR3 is TGCGCCAGCAGGCTTTCGGGTGGGACTAATGAAAAACTGTTTTTT. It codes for CASRLSGGTNEKLFF.

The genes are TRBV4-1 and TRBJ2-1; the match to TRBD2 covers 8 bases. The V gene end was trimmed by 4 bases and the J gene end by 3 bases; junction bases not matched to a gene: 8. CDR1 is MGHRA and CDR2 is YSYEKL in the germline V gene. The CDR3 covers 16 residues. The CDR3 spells CASSPVLLADYNEQFF. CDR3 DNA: TGCGCCAGCAGCCCCGTATTACTAGCGGACTACAATGAGCAGTTCTTC.